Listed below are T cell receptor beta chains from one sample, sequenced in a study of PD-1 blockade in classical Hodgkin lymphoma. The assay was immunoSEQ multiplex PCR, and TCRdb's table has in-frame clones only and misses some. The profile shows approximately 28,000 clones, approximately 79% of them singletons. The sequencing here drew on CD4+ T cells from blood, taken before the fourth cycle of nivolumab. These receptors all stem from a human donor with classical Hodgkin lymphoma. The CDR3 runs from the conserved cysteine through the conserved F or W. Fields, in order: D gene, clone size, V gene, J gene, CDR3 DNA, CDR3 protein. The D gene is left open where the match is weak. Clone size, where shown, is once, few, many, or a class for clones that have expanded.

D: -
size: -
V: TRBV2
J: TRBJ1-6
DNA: TGTGCCAGCAGTGAATTGGAGGGGGATTCACCCCTCCACTTT
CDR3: CASSELEGDSPLHF

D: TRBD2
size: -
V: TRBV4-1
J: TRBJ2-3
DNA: TGCGCCAGCAGCCTTAGCCCGACTAGCGGGGGAACAGATACGCAGTATTTT
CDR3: CASSLSPTSGGTDTQYF

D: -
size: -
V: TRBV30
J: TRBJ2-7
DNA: TGTGCCTGGGATCGGGTAGGTTTCTACGAGCAGTACTTC
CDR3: CAWDRVGFYEQYF

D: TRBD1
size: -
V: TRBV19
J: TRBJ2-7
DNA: TGTGCCAGTAGTATAGATCCCGGACAGGGGAAAGAGCAGTACTTC
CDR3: CASSIDPGQGKEQYF

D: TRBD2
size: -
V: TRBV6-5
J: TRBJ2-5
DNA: TGTGCCACCGCCCGACCTTTAGCGGGGGGGGAGACCCAGTACTTC
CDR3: CATARPLAGGETQYF

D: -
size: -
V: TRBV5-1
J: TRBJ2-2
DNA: TGCGCCAGCAGGGTTTTAGGGGGGCAGAACACCGGGGAGCTGTTTTTT
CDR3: CASRVLGGQNTGELFF

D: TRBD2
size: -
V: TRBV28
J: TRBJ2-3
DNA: TGTGCCAGCAGAGCTCTAGCGGGGGTATATAGCACAGATACGCAGTATTTT
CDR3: CASRALAGVYSTDTQYF

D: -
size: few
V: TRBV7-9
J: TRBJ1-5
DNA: TGTGCCAGCAGCTTAGCGAATAATCAGCCCCAGCATTTT
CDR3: CASSLANNQPQHF

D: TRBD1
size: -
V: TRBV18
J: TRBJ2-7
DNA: TGTGCCAGCTCACCCCGGACAGGGACAGACTACGAGCAGTACTTC
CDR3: CASSPRTGTDYEQYF

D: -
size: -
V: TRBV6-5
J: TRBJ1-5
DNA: TGTGCCAGCAGGAGTCAGCCCCAGCATTTT
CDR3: CASRSQPQHF